The sequence of this T cell receptor (beta chain) was determined in a study of blood T cell repertoires in COVID-19. The wider study: Nucleic acid was either cDNA or gDNA, and it came from T cells, B-cell-depleted T cells, or PBMCs.

This clone was seen only once. V lost 3 bases, J lost 0 bases, and 5 bases lay in between. CDR3 length equals 14 residues. CDR1 and CDR2 (germline): KGHDR, SFDVKD. In the authors' workflow: Estimates of nucleated cell counts were drawn from the amplification of reference gene primers. Some clones are missing from TCRdb's copy, which holds only in-frame ones; the method was immunoSEQ multiplex PCR. Clonal size and the V and J genes are those of that table, whereas D and trimming came from the DNA. Here the sample spans 65,000 to 75,000 clones, about 91% being singletons. The chain recombines TRBV24-1 with TRBJ1-3, with D hard to call. The clonotype comes from a human donor with active COVID-19. The donor label of this sample is uncertain. Sequenced: peripheral blood. As DNA, the CDR3 is TGTGCCACCAGTGATACAGTCTCTGGAAACACCATATATTTT. Protein sequence: CATSDTVSGNTIYF.